The 15 T cell receptor beta chains listed next were all sequenced from one sample in a study of neurological immune-mediated disorders. Time point defined: longitudinal time-point 2. TCRdb itself ran the 5' RACE reads through MiXCR, one entry per CDR3 protein. This table holds about 80,000 distinct CDR3 sequences, 5.8% found once. The material sequenced was PBMCs. These receptor sequences come from a woman aged 60-75 years with multiple sclerosis.

At least ten counts were recorded for this clonotype. This chain connects TRBV2 to TRBJ1-1; TRBD1 might be the D (6 bases). In germline, CDR1 is SNHLY, CDR2 FYNNEI. With 4 bases removed from V and 9 bases from J, the gap between germline ends came to 15 bases. The CDR3 runs 13 residues. As DNA, the CDR3 is TGTGCCAGCAGTGTAGGCCGGACAGACCAAGCTTTCTTT. Its protein is CASSVGRTDQAFF.

The rearrangement uses TRBV5-1 and TRBJ2-7, with no clear D. CDR3 size: 15 residues. Germline CDR1 and CDR2: SGHRS and YFSETQ. Trimming removed 4 bases at V and 4 bases at J, with 18 bases between. CDR3 in DNA: TGCGCCAGCAGCCCCGACACTCAGCCCAAATACGAGCAGTACTTC. Its translation: CASSPDTQPKYEQYF.

In this sample, this clonotype turned up many times. The chain employs TRBV12-3 or TRBV12-4 and TRBJ2-1; 7 nucleotides align to TRBD1. The CDR3 length is 15 residues. V was pared by 2 bases and J by 4 bases, with 5 bases of the junction left unmatched. The CDR3, as DNA: TGTGCCAGCAGTTTACGAGGGGGCCGATACAATGAGCAGTTCTTC. Protein product: CASSLRGGRYNEQFF.

This clonotype was detected ten times or more. This chain uses TRBV5-1 with TRBJ2-7; D remains unclear. Germline CDR1 is SGHRS and CDR2 is YFSETQ. The CDR3 sequence is 13 residues long. Trimming took 0 bases from V and 7 from J, leaving 11 bases between them. CDR3 amino acids: CASSLDYRGEQYF. In DNA, the CDR3 is TGCGCCAGCAGCTTGGACTACCGTGGGGAGCAGTACTTC.

This clonotype was seen ten or more times. The V call is TRBV5-1, the J call TRBJ1-6, with D possibly being TRBD1 (6 bases). The germline V and J ends were trimmed by 1 base and 7 bases, with 9 bases remaining between them. CDR1 SGHRS and CDR2 YFSETQ come from the germline V gene. The CDR3 has 14 residues. The CDR3 sequence: CASSLNRDNSPLHF. The CDR3 coding sequence is TGCGCCAGCAGCTTGAACAGGGACAATTCACCCCTCCACTTT. The full variable domain, with the rest looked up from reference TRBV5-1 and TRBJ1-6, is KAGVTQTPRYLIKTRGQQVTLSCSPISGHRSVSWYQQTPGQGLQFLFEYFSETQRNKGNFPGRFSGRQFSNSRSEMNVSTLELGDSALYLCASSLNRDNSPLHFGNGTRLTVT.

This clonotype was counted at least ten times. The V call is TRBV7-2, the J call TRBJ2-7, with 9 bases that match TRBD1. Germline values: CDR1 SGHTA, CDR2 FQGNSA. J was trimmed by 7 bases and V by 4 bases; bases with no gene match: 14. CDR3 length equals 16 residues. As DNA, the CDR3 is TGTGCCAGCAGCTCATATTGGGGACAGGGTATTAGAGAGCAGTACTTC. It is translated as CASSSYWGQGIREQYF.

This clonotype turned up a few times. The V call is TRBV25-1, the J call TRBJ1-1; no firm D call. This CDR3 has 14 residues. V lost 2 bases to trimming and J lost 5 bases, with 12 bases between them. CDR1 and CDR2 (germline): MGHDK, SYGVNS. The DNA for the CDR3 is TGTGCCAGCAGTGAAGCGGCGAGATTGACTGAAGCTTTCTTT. This codes for CASSEAARLTEAFF.

The genes are TRBV6-5 and TRBJ2-2, with 14 bases aligning to TRBD2. V was pared by 6 bases and J by 3 bases, with 6 bases of the junction left unmatched. Germline V gene data show CDR1 as MNHEY and CDR2 as SVGAGI. This CDR3 region has 17 residues. The CDR3 region has the DNA TGTGCCAGCAGGGCGACTAGCGGGGGGGCGTACACCGGGGAGCTGTTTTTT. Protein: CASRATSGGAYTGELFF.

This clonotype was counted many times. The rearrangement joins TRBV20-1 to TRBJ1-3; D gene uncertain. Germline CDR1 reads DFQATT; CDR2 reads SNEGSKA (reference sequence). The CDR3 has 14 residues. The germline V and J ends were trimmed by 3 bases and 0 bases, with 9 bases remaining between them. This chain's CDR3 is CSASASPSGNTIYF. The DNA for the CDR3 is TGCAGTGCTAGTGCGTCTCCCTCTGGAAACACCATATATTTT.

Ten or more counts support this clonotype. The chain employs TRBV9 and TRBJ2-1, with 10 bases matching TRBD1. The ends lost 0 bases at V and 7 bases at J; junction bases unmatched: 1. CDR1 is SGDLS and CDR2 is YYNGEE in the germline V gene. The CDR3 extends over 14 amino acids. The CDR3 sequence is CASSVGGQGNEQFF. CDR3 sequence (DNA): TGTGCCAGCAGCGTAGGGGGACAGGGGAATGAGCAGTTCTTC.

This clonotype was counted between two and nine times. The CDR3 spells CASSSRQDAEAFF. The CDR3 nucleotides read TGCGCCAGCAGCTCCAGACAGGACGCTGAAGCTTTCTTT. The V call is TRBV5-1, the J call TRBJ1-1; D might be TRBD1 (6 bases). The V end lost 3 bases, the J end lost 6 bases, and 12 bases lay between the germline ends. The germline gives CDR1 SGHRS, CDR2 YFSETQ. This CDR3 contains 13 residues.

This clonotype was observed many times. The CDR3 DNA follows: TGTGCCAGCAGTGAAGGCCGGACAATAAGGAAAGAGACCCAGTACTTC. The encoded protein is CASSEGRTIRKETQYF. This chain connects TRBV25-1 to TRBJ2-5, with TRBD1 as a possible D gene (5 bases). Germline values: CDR1 MGHDK, CDR2 SYGVNS. This CDR3 has 16 residues. The V end was cut by 2 bases, the J end by 3 bases, with 16 bases between. Combining the CDR3 with reference TRBV25-1 and TRBJ2-5 gives the whole variable domain EADIYQTPRYLVIGTGKKITLECSQTMGHDKMYWYQQDPGMELHLIHYSYGVNSTEKGDLSSESTVSRIRTEHFPLTLESARPSHTSQYLCASSEGRTIRKETQYFGPGTRLLVL.

This chain connects TRBV12-3 or TRBV12-4 to TRBJ1-1; possible D gene TRBD1, 6 bases. CDR3 length: 15 amino acids. V was clipped by 5 bases and J by 0 bases, with 13 bases between them. As DNA, the CDR3 is TGTGCCAGCAGTCTTCTGGGGACATTGAACACTGAAGCTTTCTTT. It yields the protein CASSLLGTLNTEAFF.

This clonotype has ten or more counts. Lacking the conserved final phenylalanine or tryptophan, this CDR3 likely reflects a read error. The chain employs TRBV7-6 and TRBJ1-1; 9 bases line up with TRBD1. The length of the CDR3 is 16 residues. Germline CDR1 reads SGHVS; CDR2 reads FNYEAQ. V shed 4 bases, J shed 3 bases, and the junction held 9 bases outside the gene matches. CDR3 nucleotides: TGTGCCAGCAGCTCGGCGGACAGGGGATTTCACACTGAAGCTTTCTCT. Its protein product is CASSSADRGFHTEAFS.

In its sample, this clonotype was seen many times. The V gene is TRBV6-6, the J gene TRBJ2-3; TRBD2 agrees at 13 bases. V shed 7 bases, J shed 6 bases, and the junction held 10 bases outside the gene matches. The germline V gene has CDR1 MNHNY and CDR2 SVGAGI (reference sequence). CDR3 length equals 16 residues. The CDR3 loop is CASTTITSGGGDTQYF. The CDR3 DNA reads as TGTGCCAGCACCACCATTACTAGCGGGGGGGGGGATACGCAGTATTTT.